The text below deals with one T cell receptor beta chain. Per the study methods: The assay estimated nucleated cells by amplifying reference gene primers. Sequencing used immunoSEQ multiplex PCR; TCRdb keeps in-frame clones, though not all of them. V and J calls and clone size come straight from that table; D and trimming were deduced from the DNA. The top ten hold around 0.3% of the sample, which has just over 650,000 clones, 90% seen once. This specimen belongs to a study of blood T cell repertoires in COVID-19. Study background: Whether acute or convalescent, the COVID-19 samples came from the United States, Italy and Spain. Sources were T cells, B-cell-depleted T cells, or PBMCs; the material itself was cDNA or gDNA.

Sequenced: peripheral blood. The source of this sequence is a woman aged 18-35 years with acute or convalescent COVID-19.

As DNA, the CDR3 is TGTGCCTGGAGGGACAGATCCTACAATGAGCAGTTCTTC. Translated: CAWRDRSYNEQFF. V is TRBV30 and J is TRBJ2-1; perhaps TRBD1 as D (6 bases). Deletions cut 3 bases from V and 1 base from J, with 7 bases between. Per germline, CDR1 GTSNPN and CDR2 SVGIG (reference sequence). This CDR3 comprises 13 residues. Variable domain in full (rest from reference TRBV30 and TRBJ2-1): SQTIHQWPATLVQPVGSPLSLECTVEGTSNPNLYWYRQAAGRGLQLLFYSVGIGQISSEVPQNLSASRPQDRQFILSSKKLLLSDSGFYLCAWRDRSYNEQFFGPGTRLTVL.